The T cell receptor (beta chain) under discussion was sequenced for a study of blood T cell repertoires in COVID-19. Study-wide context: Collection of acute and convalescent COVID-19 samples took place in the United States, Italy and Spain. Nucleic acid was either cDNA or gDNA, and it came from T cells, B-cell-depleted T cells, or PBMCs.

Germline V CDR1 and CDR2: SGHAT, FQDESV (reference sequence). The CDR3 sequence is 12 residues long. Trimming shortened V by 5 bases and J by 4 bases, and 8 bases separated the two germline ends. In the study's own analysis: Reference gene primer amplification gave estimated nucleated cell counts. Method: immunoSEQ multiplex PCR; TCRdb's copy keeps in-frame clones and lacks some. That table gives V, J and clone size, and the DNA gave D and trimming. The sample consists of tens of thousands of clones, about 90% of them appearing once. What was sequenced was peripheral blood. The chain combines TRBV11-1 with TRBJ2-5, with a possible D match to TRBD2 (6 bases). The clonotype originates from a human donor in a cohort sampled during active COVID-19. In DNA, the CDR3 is TGTGCCAGCAGCGAGCGGGCAGAGACCCAGTACTTC. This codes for CASSERAETQYF.